The text below deals with one T cell receptor beta chain. The CDR3 consists of 13 residues. Germline lookup yields CDR1 MDHEN and CDR2 SYDVKM. V lost 11 bases and J lost 2, with 15 bases in between. This entry belongs to a study of blood T cell repertoires in COVID-19. Profiled with immunoSEQ multiplex PCR; TCRdb holds only in-frame clones, not every one. This table holds almost 350,000 clones, about 88% found once. In the 2 weeks before study entry, exposed participants met a COVID-19 case, which was PCR-confirmed or clinician-diagnosed. The sequence came from a woman aged 25-40 years who had been exposed to COVID-19. This chain links TRBV28 with TRBJ1-2; a possible D gene is TRBD1 (5 bases). Input material: PBMCs or T cells enriched from blood (not recorded which). The CDR3 DNA reads as TGTGCCTACAAAAAGGAGGGGAACTATGGCTACACCTTC. This sequence encodes CAYKKEGNYGYTF.